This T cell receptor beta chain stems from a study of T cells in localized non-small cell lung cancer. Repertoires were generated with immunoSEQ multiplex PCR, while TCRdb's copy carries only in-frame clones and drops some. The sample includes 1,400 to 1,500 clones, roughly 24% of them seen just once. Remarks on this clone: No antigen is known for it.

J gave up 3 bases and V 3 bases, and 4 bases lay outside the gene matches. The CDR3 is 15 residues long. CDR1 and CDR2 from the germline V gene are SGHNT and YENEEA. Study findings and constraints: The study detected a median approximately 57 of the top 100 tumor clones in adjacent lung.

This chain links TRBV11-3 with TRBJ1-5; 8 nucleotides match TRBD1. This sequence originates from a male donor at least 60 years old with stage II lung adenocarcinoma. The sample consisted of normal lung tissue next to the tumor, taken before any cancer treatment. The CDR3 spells CASSLGQVNNQPQHF. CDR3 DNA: TGTGCCAGCAGCTTGGGACAGGTGAACAATCAGCCCCAGCATTTT.